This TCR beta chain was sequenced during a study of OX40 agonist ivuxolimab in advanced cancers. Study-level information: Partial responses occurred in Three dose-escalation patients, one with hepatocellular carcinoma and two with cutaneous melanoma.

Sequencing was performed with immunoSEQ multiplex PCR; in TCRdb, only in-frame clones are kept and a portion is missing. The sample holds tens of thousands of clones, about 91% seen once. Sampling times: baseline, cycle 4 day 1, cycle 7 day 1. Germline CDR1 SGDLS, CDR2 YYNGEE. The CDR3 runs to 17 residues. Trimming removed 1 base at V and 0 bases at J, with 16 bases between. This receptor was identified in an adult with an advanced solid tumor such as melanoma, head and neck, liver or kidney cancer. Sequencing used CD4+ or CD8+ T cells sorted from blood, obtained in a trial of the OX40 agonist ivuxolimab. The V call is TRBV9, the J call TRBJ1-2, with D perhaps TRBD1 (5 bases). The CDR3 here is CASSVSRREGTNYGYTF. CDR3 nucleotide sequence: TGTGCCAGCAGCGTATCTCGGCGAGAGGGGACTAACTATGGCTACACCTTC.